Shown below are 13 T cell receptor beta chains from a single sample sequenced in a study of cytomegalovirus exposure and HLA in healthy donors (dated by TCRdb to about 2017). Library preparation used the immunoSEQ multiplex PCR assay. The multiplex PCR relied on a mix of 60 forward primers for TCR Vbeta segments and 13 reverse primers for TCR Jbeta segments. TCRdb limited this immuneACCESS table to in-frame rearrangements with V and J called. A share of clones is missing; checked studies link under half to unresolved V genes, and the rest is unexplained. This sample comprises 84,000 or so clones, less than 65% of them detected only once. Around 5.5% of the sample rests with the top ten. Sequenced: PBMCs. Every receptor here comes from a woman aged 25 to 45 in good health and CMV-seropositive.

This clone has only a few counts. This chain links TRBV9 with TRBJ1-2; 8 bases fit TRBD1. Germline values: CDR1 SGDLS, CDR2 YYNGEE. The CDR3 is made up of 14 amino acids. Trimming cost V 3 bases and J 3 bases; bases outside gene matches: 4. The CDR3 sequence is CASSGHRGDYGYTF. DNA for the CDR3: TGTGCCAGCAGCGGTCACAGGGGGGACTATGGCTACACCTTC.

This clone was counted a few times. The V gene is TRBV28, the J gene TRBJ2-1; no firm D call. V lost 5 bases, J lost 8 bases, and 7 bases lay in between. Germline V gene lookup returns CDR1 MDHEN and CDR2 SYDVKM. The CDR3 contains 11 residues. The CDR3 protein is CASSPRDEQFF. CDR3 bases: TGTGCCAGCAGTCCCCGAGATGAGCAGTTCTTC.

This clone occurred once. The CDR3 DNA follows: TGTGCCAGCAGTGAAGCGGCAGGGGTATCCTATAATTCACCCCTCCACTTT. Amino acid sequence: CASSEAAGVSYNSPLHF. The chain uses TRBV6-1 and TRBJ1-6; possibly TRBD1 for D (6 bases). The CDR3 loop spans 17 amino acids. V was pared by 0 bases and J by 1 base, with 10 bases between. CDR1 MNHNS and CDR2 SASEGT come from the germline V gene.

The rearrangement uses TRBV2 and TRBJ2-7, with TRBD1 identical over 9 bases. V lost 3 bases and J lost 0; bases outside the gene matches: 3. The CDR3 length is 15 residues. CDR1 is SNHLY and CDR2 is FYNNEI in the germline V gene. The CDR3 coding sequence is TGTGCCAGCAGTGAGCCGGGACAGGGCTCCTACGAGCAGTACTTC. It codes for CASSEPGQGSYEQYF.

The V gene is TRBV9, the J gene TRBJ2-3, with a tentative D call TRBD1 (6 bases). The germline V gene has CDR1 SGDLS and CDR2 YYNGEE. The CDR3 length is 16 residues. Trimming shortened V by 0 bases and J by 0 bases, and 11 bases separated the two germline ends. In DNA form, the CDR3 reads TGTGCCAGCAGCGTAGCGGGACAAACTAGCACAGATACGCAGTATTTT. Its translation: CASSVAGQTSTDTQYF. The full variable domain, rest sourced from reference TRBV9 and TRBJ2-3, is DSGVTQTPKHLITATGQRVTLRCSPRSGDLSVYWYQQSLDQGLQFLIQYYNGEERAKGNILERFSAQQFPDLHSELNLSSLELGDSALYFCASSVAGQTSTDTQYFGPGTRLTVL.

This chain uses TRBV27 with TRBJ1-2, with TRBD1 matching over 8 bases. The J segment lost 6 bases and the V segment lost 3 bases, leaving 3 bases of the junction unmatched. The CDR3 consists of 13 residues. Germline-derived CDR1 and CDR2 are MNHEY and SMNVEV (reference sequence). This CDR3 reads CASSLARGHGYTF. The CDR3 DNA reads TGTGCCAGCAGTTTGGCCAGGGGGCATGGCTACACCTTC.

For this clone: Compared with germline, one end of the junction differs, possibly owing to a read error. This sequence joins TRBV11-3 and TRBJ2-3; 9 bases fit TRBD2. CDR1 and CDR2 (germline): SGHNT, YENEEA. The length of the CDR3 is 14 residues. The CDR3 sequence is CASSRRGGTDTQYF. The CDR3 region has the DNA TGTGCCAGCTCCCGGCGGGGGGGCACGGATACGCAGTATTTT. The full variable domain, completed using reference TRBV11-3 and TRBJ2-3, is EAGVVQSPRYKIIEKKQPVAFWCNPISGHNTLYWYLQNLGQGPELLIRYENEEAVDDSQLPKDRFSAERLKGVDSTLKIQPAELGDSAVYLCASSRRGGTDTQYFGPGTRLTVL.

The J gene is TRBJ2-1, the V gene TRBV18; tentatively, D is TRBD2 (6 bases). Germline V gene lookup returns CDR1 KGHSH and CDR2 LQKENI. V lost 0 bases, J lost 8 bases, and 8 bases lay in between. The CDR3 runs 13 residues. CDR3 bases: TGTGCCAGCTCACCACCTTCTAGCGATGAGCAGTTCTTC. It translates to CASSPPSSDEQFF.

In this sample, this clone turned up once. The chain has TRBV25-1 and TRBJ1-4; perhaps TRBD1 as D (5 bases). The germline V and J ends were trimmed by 1 base and 8 bases, with 8 bases remaining between them. The germline V gene has CDR1 MGHDK and CDR2 SYGVNS. This CDR3 contains 13 residues. Written as DNA, the CDR3 is TGTGCCAGCAGTGAATCGACAGACGAAAAACTGTTTTTT. This sequence encodes CASSESTDEKLFF.

V and J are TRBV19 and TRBJ2-1; maybe TRBD2 (5 bases). The CDR3 length is 14 residues. CDR1 and CDR2 from the germline V gene are LNHDA and SQIVND (reference sequence). Trimming took off 3 bases at V and 0 bases at J, with 6 bases between the two ends. The CDR3 sequence: CASSMGSSYNEQFF. The CDR3 coding sequence is TGTGCCAGTAGTATGGGGAGCTCCTACAATGAGCAGTTCTTC. Combining the CDR3 with reference TRBV19 and TRBJ2-1 gives the whole variable domain DGGITQSPKYLFRKEGQNVTLSCEQNLNHDAMYWYRQDPGQGLRLIYYSQIVNDFQKGDIAEGYSVSREKKESFPLTVTSAQKNPTAFYLCASSMGSSYNEQFFGPGTRLTVL.

This CDR3 reads CASSQGRFGDYGYTF. Here the CDR3 DNA reads TGCGCCAGCAGCCAAGGCCGGTTCGGGGACTATGGCTACACCTTC. The V call is TRBV4-3, the J call TRBJ1-2; no clear D. This CDR3 has 15 amino acids. Germline loops: CDR1 LGHNA, CDR2 YSLEER. Trimming pared 1 base from V and 3 bases from J, leaving 12 bases between.

The V call is TRBV29-1, the J call TRBJ1-2; D gene ambiguous. Germline V gene lookup returns CDR1 SQVTM and CDR2 ANQGSEA. With 4 bases removed from V and 5 bases from J, the gap between germline ends came to 8 bases. This CDR3 is built from 11 residues. The CDR3 bases are TGCAGCGTTGTCCCGACTTATGGCTACACCTTC. Its protein is CSVVPTYGYTF.

This sequence joins TRBV7-9 and TRBJ2-2, with 15 bases that match TRBD2. J was trimmed by 4 bases and V by 5 bases; bases with no gene match: 8. The CDR3 length is 18 residues. The germline CDR1 and CDR2 sequences are SEHNR and FQNEAQ (reference sequence). Written as DNA, the CDR3 is TGTGCCAGCAGCCCAGGACTAGCGGGGGGGCTCGTCACCGGGGAGCTGTTTTTT. Its protein product is CASSPGLAGGLVTGELFF.